These 17 T cell receptor beta chains were all obtained from the same sample, sequenced in a study of Graves' ophthalmopathy and Graves' hyperthyroidism. The authors amplified TCR beta CDR3 regions, and they did so from RNA transcripts for repertoire sequencing. RT-PCR in the first round used HTBI primers; a second-round multiplex PCR followed. TCRdb re-derived calls from the multiplex PCR reads in MiXCR, one entry per CDR3 protein. The sample has about 480,000 distinct CDR3 sequences; 14% are singletons. Input material: blood. The receptors here all came from a young woman with Graves' ophthalmopathy.

At least ten counts were recorded for this clonotype. The DNA of the CDR3 is TGTGCCAGCAGCCTCTCGCCCAGGGGGACTGAAGCTTTCTTT. It codes for CASSLSPRGTEAFF. This chain uses TRBV11-2 with TRBJ1-1; 7 bases line up with TRBD1. The CDR3 is 14 residues long. After removal of 5 bases from V and 5 bases from J, the junction contained 8 bases not matched to a gene. Germline V gives CDR1 SGHAT, CDR2 FQNNGV.

Ten or more counts support this clonotype. The gene calls are TRBV2 and TRBJ2-7, with TRBD2 matching over 7 bases. The junction had 1 base not matched to a gene; V was cut back by 11 bases and J by 3 bases. CDR1 SNHLY and CDR2 FYNNEI come from the germline V gene. CDR3 size: 10 residues. The CDR3 here is CAGGDYEQYF. CDR3 coding DNA: TGTGCCGGGGGGGACTACGAGCAGTACTTC.

There are many counts of this clonotype. The chain couples TRBV12-3 or TRBV12-4 to TRBJ2-7; 9 bases are shared with TRBD1. The CDR3 is 13 residues long. The V segment lost 6 bases and the J segment 6 bases; nucleotides outside the gene matches: 6. CDR3 in amino acids: CASRATGGGEQYF. CDR3 nucleotide sequence: TGTGCCAGCAGAGCAACAGGGGGCGGCGAGCAGTACTTC.

This clonotype has only a few counts. The chain couples TRBV11-1 to TRBJ2-2; D remains ambiguous. The CDR3 runs 16 residues. The germline gives CDR1 SGHAT, CDR2 FQDESV (reference sequence). V dropped 6 bases and J dropped 0 bases, with 14 bases sitting between them. The CDR3 sequence: CASRFREVTNTGELFF. The CDR3 region has the DNA TGTGCCAGCAGATTTCGTGAGGTGACGAACACCGGGGAGCTGTTTTTT.

The count of this clonotype is one. The V gene is TRBV20-1, the J gene TRBJ2-7, with 11 bases identical to TRBD2. Germline V gives CDR1 DFQATT, CDR2 SNEGSKA (reference sequence). The CDR3 contains 15 residues. The ends lost 6 bases at V and 3 bases at J; junction bases unmatched: 10. Written as DNA, the CDR3 is TGCAGTGCCGCCGTAGCGGGGGGGCCTTTCTACGAGCAGTACTTC. This codes for CSAAVAGGPFYEQYF.

The chain links TRBV20-1 to TRBJ1-6, with unresolved D. V lost 6 bases, J lost 7 bases, and 19 bases lay in between. Germline CDR1 reads DFQATT; CDR2 reads SNEGSKA (reference sequence). The CDR3 runs 15 residues. CDR3 sequence reads: CSAAFGVPPNSPLHF. The DNA for the CDR3 is TGCAGTGCGGCCTTTGGCGTCCCCCCCAATTCACCCCTCCACTTT.

This clonotype was seen ten or more times. This rearrangement joins TRBV11-2 to TRBJ2-7; D uncertain. Trimming took 1 base from V and 1 from J, leaving 8 bases between them. Germline lookup yields CDR1 SGHAT and CDR2 FQNNGV. CDR3 length: 14 residues. In DNA form, the CDR3 reads TGTGCCAGCAGCTTAGCCCTGGCGTCCTACGAGCAGTACTTC. It specifies CASSLALASYEQYF.

This clonotype was observed many times. The chain carries TRBV15 and TRBJ2-2; no firm D call. The CDR3 extends over 9 amino acids. Germline V gene lookup returns CDR1 LNHNV and CDR2 YYDKDF (reference sequence). The CDR3 spells CAWPGELFF. For the CDR3, the DNA is TGTGCGTGGCCCGGGGAGCTGTTTTTT.

The chain combines TRBV20-1 with TRBJ1-1; 11 bases are a match to TRBD1. From germline, CDR1 is DFQATT and CDR2 SNEGSKA (reference sequence). The V gene end was trimmed by 0 bases and the J gene end by 3 bases; junction bases not matched to a gene: 6. The length of the CDR3 is 16 residues. The chain's CDR3 is CSAREAGTGGDTEAFF. DNA for the CDR3: TGCAGTGCTAGAGAGGCCGGGACAGGGGGTGACACTGAAGCTTTCTTT.

The sample holds many counts of this clonotype. The chain has TRBV6-2 or TRBV6-3 and TRBJ1-1; D is ambiguous. The CDR3 covers 11 residues. The V gene's germline CDR1 is MNHEY and CDR2 SVGEGT. Trimming pared 2 bases from V and 8 bases from J, leaving 6 bases between. Here the CDR3 reads CASSYQAEAFF. The CDR3 nucleotides read TGTGCCAGCAGTTACCAGGCCGAAGCTTTCTTT.

This clonotype was counted ten times or more. The J gene is TRBJ2-7, the V gene TRBV28; 9 nucleotides match TRBD1. Per the germline V gene, CDR1 is MDHEN and CDR2 is SYDVKM. V was clipped by 4 bases and J by 5 bases; unmatched bases: 12. The CDR3 is made up of 16 amino acids. CDR3 bases: TGTGCCAGCAGTTCCCCCCGGGGACAGGGATTCCACGAGCAGTACTTC. Its protein product is CASSSPRGQGFHEQYF.

This clonotype was counted many times. The rearrangement uses TRBV12-3 or TRBV12-4 and TRBJ1-2, with D unresolved. This CDR3 is built from 13 residues. Trimming pared 2 bases from V and 6 bases from J, leaving 10 bases between. CDR3 sequence (DNA): TGTGCCAGCAGTTTATCAGGACCGGATGGCTACACCTTC. It specifies CASSLSGPDGYTF.

This clonotype was detected ten times or more. V gene TRBV27 combines with J gene TRBJ1-2; D is possibly TRBD1 (5 bases). The germline CDR1 and CDR2 sequences are MNHEY and SMNVEV (reference sequence). CDR3 length: 14 amino acids. Trimming removed 2 bases from V and 5 bases from J, with 12 bases in between. CDR3 bases: TGTGCCAGCAGTTTACAGGGAGGTGGGTATGGCTACACCTTC. It is translated as CASSLQGGGYGYTF.

In its sample, this clonotype was seen many times. The chain is built from TRBV20-1 and TRBJ1-5; possibly TRBD1 for D (6 bases). The CDR3 is 16 amino acids. Germline CDR1 reads DFQATT; CDR2 reads SNEGSKA (reference sequence). The V end lost 6 bases, the J end lost 1 base, and 19 bases lay between the germline ends. CDR3 DNA sequence: TGCAGTGCCGGTCGGACTGGGGGGGGCAGCAATCAGCCCCAGCATTTT. Its protein is CSAGRTGGGSNQPQHF.

Ten or more counts support this clonotype. The rearrangement joins TRBV12-3 or TRBV12-4 to TRBJ1-2; TRBD1 matches at 8 bases. V shed 2 bases, J shed 3 bases, and the junction held 5 bases outside the gene matches. The CDR3 is made up of 15 amino acids. CDR3 nucleotide sequence: TGTGCCAGCAGTTTACAGGGGGCGCCCGACTATGGCTACACCTTC. Translating it yields CASSLQGAPDYGYTF.

V gene TRBV19 combines with J gene TRBJ1-1, with D hard to call. The germline CDR1 and CDR2 sequences are LNHDA and SQIVND (reference sequence). CDR3 length: 14 residues. V was clipped by 2 bases and J by 3 bases, with 10 bases between them. CDR3 DNA sequence: TGTGCCAGTAGTATAACCGGGGTCCACACTGAAGCTTTCTTT. This gives the protein CASSITGVHTEAFF.

This clonotype has a handful of counts. The genes are TRBV18 and TRBJ1-2; no definite D call. Germline V gene sequence: CDR1 KGHSH, CDR2 LQKENI. Trimming removed 0 bases at V and 2 bases at J, with 4 bases between. The CDR3 contains 13 residues. The CDR3 DNA sequence: TGTGCCAGCTCACCACCGGTAAACTATGGCTACACCTTC. Residues: CASSPPVNYGYTF.